These 29 T cell receptor beta chains were sequenced from one sample in a study of cytomegalovirus exposure and HLA in healthy donors. 13 Jbeta primers and 60 Vbeta primers were used for the PCR. Generated by immunoSEQ multiplex PCR, the TCRdb table keeps only in-frame clones and is missing some. The sample holds about 190,000 clones, about 69% seen once. Sample: PBMCs. These receptors originate from a man between 25 and 39 years old in good health and CMV-seropositive.

This clone showed up just once. The CDR3 reads CASSLDPHKQGARGEQYF. CDR3 DNA: TGTGCCAGCAGCTTGGACCCCCATAAACAGGGGGCGCGGGGAGAGCAGTACTTC. The chain has TRBV5-6 and TRBJ2-7; 9 bases are shared with TRBD1. J gave up 7 bases and V 0 bases, and 17 bases lay outside the gene matches. Germline loops: CDR1 SGHDT, CDR2 YYEEEE. This CDR3 has 18 amino acids. The full variable domain, rest sourced from reference TRBV5-6 and TRBJ2-7, is DAGVTQSPTHLIKTRGQQVTLRCSPKSGHDTVSWYQQALGQGPQFIFQYYEEEERQRGNFPDRFSGHQFPNYSSELNVNALLLGDSALYLCASSLDPHKQGARGEQYFGPGTRLTVT.

The chain links TRBV9 to TRBJ2-7, with TRBD1 identical over 10 bases. V was pared by 2 bases and J by 1 base, with 3 bases of the junction left unmatched. In germline, CDR1 is SGDLS, CDR2 YYNGEE. The CDR3 contains 15 residues. CDR3 sequence reads: CASSVGTGVSYEQYF. Written as DNA, the CDR3 is TGTGCCAGCAGCGTCGGGACAGGGGTTTCCTACGAGCAGTACTTC.

This clone has more than one count but fewer than ten. The chain joins TRBV2 to TRBJ1-2; 7 bases are shared with TRBD1. The CDR3 length is 13 residues. V gave up 3 bases and J gave up 8 bases; unmatched junction bases: 6. The germline CDR1 and CDR2 sequences are SNHLY and FYNNEI. DNA of the CDR3: TGTGCCAGCAGTGATCGGGACAGTCCCGGCTACACCTTC. Its translation: CASSDRDSPGYTF.

The chain links TRBV11-2 to TRBJ2-3; 8 bases line up with TRBD1. Trimming removed 1 base from V and 6 bases from J; junction bases left unmatched: 6. Germline CDR1 is SGHAT and CDR2 is FQNNGV. The CDR3 totals 15 residues. The CDR3 loop reads CASSLGTGRGDTQYF. The CDR3 DNA sequence: TGTGCCAGCAGCTTAGGGACAGGGAGAGGGGATACGCAGTATTTT.

The V and J genes are TRBV7-2 and TRBJ2-7; no clear D gene. With 1 base removed from V and 0 bases from J, the gap between germline ends came to 7 bases. The CDR3 has 14 amino acids. Germline-derived CDR1 and CDR2 are SGHTA and FQGNSA. The CDR3 spells CASSLGAGSYEQYF. Written as DNA, the CDR3 is TGTGCCAGCAGCTTAGGGGCAGGCTCCTACGAGCAGTACTTC.

The chain links TRBV25-1 to TRBJ1-3, with D maybe TRBD2 (5 bases). The end of the DNA aligns better with TRBJ2-2, so the J call may be wrong. Germline V CDR1 and CDR2: MGHDK, SYGVNS. The CDR3 runs to 12 residues. CDR3 sequence reads: CASTSYPGELFF. The CDR3, as DNA: TGTGCCAGTACTAGTTACCCCGGGGAGCTGTTTTTT.

This clone was seen only a few times. V gene TRBV30 combines with J gene TRBJ2-6, with D tentatively TRBD1 (5 bases). Germline-derived CDR1 and CDR2 are GTSNPN and SVGIG (reference sequence). CDR3 size: 15 residues. The V end was cut by 3 bases, the J end by 0 bases, with 9 bases between. CDR3 region: CAWRLDSSGANVLTF. CDR3 DNA sequence: TGTGCCTGGAGATTAGACAGCTCTGGGGCCAACGTCCTGACTTTC. The full variable domain, completed using reference TRBV30 and TRBJ2-6, is SQTIHQWPATLVQPVGSPLSLECTVEGTSNPNLYWYRQAAGRGLQLLFYSVGIGQISSEVPQNLSASRPQDRQFILSSKKLLLSDSGFYLCAWRLDSSGANVLTFGAGSRLTVL.

The chain combines TRBV5-1 with TRBJ2-2; 7 bases are a match to TRBD1. After removal of 4 bases from V and 3 bases from J, the junction contained 3 bases not matched to a gene. Per germline, CDR1 SGHRS and CDR2 YFSETQ. CDR3 size: 14 residues. CDR3 in amino acids: CASSPGTDTGELFF. In DNA, the CDR3 is TGCGCCAGCAGCCCGGGGACAGACACCGGGGAGCTGTTTTTT.

This clone was recorded a few times. This chain connects TRBV28 to TRBJ1-2, with D unclear. The V and J ends lost 3 bases and 3 bases respectively, with 8 bases between them. CDR1 is MDHEN and CDR2 is SYDVKM in the germline V gene. The CDR3 extends over 13 amino acids. CDR3 sequence (DNA): TGTGCCAGCAGTTTTCTCACGGACTATGGCTACACCTTC. It specifies CASSFLTDYGYTF.

The chain joins TRBV27 to TRBJ2-1; TRBD2 matches 8 bases. Germline-derived CDR1 and CDR2 are MNHEY and SMNVEV (reference sequence). This CDR3 contains 16 residues. V gave up 5 bases and J gave up 5 bases; unmatched junction bases: 11. CDR3 protein: CASSNIGRAGNNEQFF. CDR3 nucleotide sequence: TGTGCCAGCAGTAACATCGGGAGGGCCGGCAACAATGAGCAGTTCTTC.

The chain employs TRBV7-9 and TRBJ2-7, with 7 positions matching TRBD1. CDR3 length equals 15 residues. The germline V gene encodes CDR1 SEHNR and CDR2 FQNEAQ (reference sequence). After removal of 4 bases from V and 6 bases from J, the junction contained 12 bases not matched to a gene. In DNA, the CDR3 is TGTGCCAGCAGCTCCGTCGGGACAGCCTTCGGCGAGCAGTACTTC. As protein: CASSSVGTAFGEQYF. The full variable domain, with the rest looked up from reference TRBV7-9 and TRBJ2-7, is DTGVSQNPRHKITKRGQNVTFRCDPISEHNRLYWYRQTLGQGPEFLTYFQNEAQLEKSRLLSDRFSAERPKGSFSTLEIQRTEQGDSAMYLCASSSVGTAFGEQYFGPGTRLTVT.

V is TRBV21-1 and J is TRBJ1-4; the D call of TRBD1 is as the table states it, not checked on the DNA. TRBV21-1 is described as a pseudogene. There are 15 residues in the CDR3. DNA of the CDR3: TGTGCCAGCAGCAAAGTGACACAGACCAATGAAAAACTGTTTTTT. Its protein is CASSKVTQTNEKLFF.

The chain links TRBV7-9 to TRBJ2-7; 9 bases line up with TRBD1. CDR1 SEHNR and CDR2 FQNEAQ come from the germline V gene (reference sequence). J lost 5 bases, V lost 4 bases, and 9 bases had no gene match. CDR3 size: 15 residues. The CDR3 here is CASSSRGQGMDEQYF. The CDR3 nucleotides read TGTGCCAGCAGCTCCAGGGGACAGGGCATGGACGAGCAGTACTTC.

On this clone: At one boundary the junction diverges from the germline segment, which might be a read error. J is TRBJ2-7 and V is TRBV7-9; D possibly corresponds to TRBD1 (5 bases). Germline CDR1 and CDR2: SEHNR and FQNEAQ (reference sequence). This CDR3 comprises 16 residues. The CDR3 DNA reads as TGTTCCAGCAGCCCGCGTGTGGGGCGGAGCTCCTACGAGCAGTACTTC. This sequence encodes CSSSPRVGRSSYEQYF.

The gene calls are TRBV5-4 and TRBJ2-7, with 15 positions matching TRBD2. CDR1 SGHNT and CDR2 YYREEE come from the germline V gene (reference sequence). J gave up 0 bases and V 7 bases, and 8 bases lay outside the gene matches. The CDR3 is 17 amino acids. In DNA, the CDR3 is TGTGCCAGCGGAAGGACTAGCGGGAGGGCCGGCTCCTACGAGCAGTACTTC. The encoded protein is CASGRTSGRAGSYEQYF.

The chain uses TRBV5-1 and TRBJ2-7, with a tentative D call TRBD2 (5 bases). Deletions cut 2 bases from V and 6 bases from J, with 15 bases between. Germline values: CDR1 SGHRS, CDR2 YFSETQ. This CDR3 is built from 14 residues. The CDR3 reads CASSLGGSGGEQYF. The CDR3 bases are TGCGCCAGCAGCTTAGGAGGCTCAGGCGGCGAGCAGTACTTC.

V gene TRBV30 combines with J gene TRBJ1-5; 8 nucleotides align to TRBD1. Germline CDR1 GTSNPN, CDR2 SVGIG (reference sequence). The CDR3 extends over 13 amino acids. Trimming cost V 3 bases and J 6 bases; bases outside gene matches: 4. As DNA, the CDR3 is TGTGCCTGGAGGACAGGGGAGGGTCAGCCCCAGCATTTT. Translated: CAWRTGEGQPQHF.

V is TRBV19 and J is TRBJ1-4; the match to TRBD1 covers 9 bases. CDR3 length: 15 residues. Trimming cost V 5 bases and J 1 base; bases outside gene matches: 2. In germline, CDR1 is LNHDA, CDR2 SQIVND (reference sequence). CDR3 nucleotide sequence: TGTGCCAGTAGTCAGACAGGGGGAACTAATGAAAAACTGTTTTTT. Translating gives CASSQTGGTNEKLFF.

The chain couples TRBV18 to TRBJ2-7; D is possibly TRBD2 (6 bases). The V end was cut by 0 bases, the J end by 2 bases, with 11 bases between. Germline V gene sequence: CDR1 KGHSH, CDR2 LQKENI. CDR3 length: 15 residues. The CDR3 protein is CASSPPASAAYEQYF. DNA of the CDR3: TGTGCCAGCTCACCACCGGCTAGCGCGGCCTACGAGCAGTACTTC.

The genes are TRBV5-1 and TRBJ2-5, with D hard to call. The CDR3 contains 15 residues. The germline CDR1 and CDR2 sequences are SGHRS and YFSETQ. Trimming left V 5 bases short and J 1 base short, with 15 bases between. CDR3 DNA sequence: TGCGCCAGCAGTTCCTCGAGCTATTTCCAAGAGACCCAGTACTTC. Translation: CASSSSSYFQETQYF.

The rearrangement joins TRBV5-5 to TRBJ2-5; no clear D. Germline V gene data show CDR1 as SGHKS and CDR2 as YYEKEE (reference sequence). V was clipped by 3 bases and J by 7 bases, with 13 bases between them. The CDR3 runs 13 residues. This CDR3 is CASSYSHPGTQYF. The CDR3 DNA follows: TGTGCCAGCAGCTATTCACACCCGGGGACCCAGTACTTC.

The CDR3 coding sequence is TGTGCCATCAGGCCCCAGGGGTCTCCGTTCGCTTTCTTT. Translated: CAIRPQGSPFAFF. This rearrangement joins TRBV10-3 to TRBJ1-1, with D maybe TRBD1 (6 bases). V was shortened by 6 bases and J by 11 bases, with 19 bases between the two germline ends. The germline gives CDR1 ENHRY, CDR2 SYGVKD. The CDR3 spans 13 residues.

The chain joins TRBV9 to TRBJ2-1, with 7 bases identical to TRBD2. This CDR3 is 13 amino acids long. The germline CDR1 and CDR2 sequences are SGDLS and YYNGEE. Trimming removed 3 bases from V and 8 bases from J; junction bases left unmatched: 5. The CDR3 sequence: CASSASGADEQFF. The CDR3 DNA sequence: TGTGCCAGCAGCGCCAGCGGGGCTGATGAGCAGTTCTTC.

The J gene is TRBJ2-6, the V gene TRBV9, with D hard to call. The CDR3 covers 15 residues. Germline CDR1 SGDLS, CDR2 YYNGEE. V lost 0 bases and J lost 1, with 5 bases in between. CDR3 sequence reads: CASSVGSSGANVLTF. In DNA form, the CDR3 reads TGTGCCAGCAGCGTAGGGAGTTCTGGGGCCAACGTCCTGACTTTC.

V gene TRBV7-6 combines with J gene TRBJ1-2; 7 nucleotides agree with TRBD1. The V gene end was trimmed by 5 bases and the J gene end by 6 bases; junction bases not matched to a gene: 15. This CDR3 spans 16 amino acids. Germline V gene lookup returns CDR1 SGHVS and CDR2 FNYEAQ. The CDR3 loop is CASSTSPGTELNGYTF. CDR3 coding DNA: TGTGCCAGCAGCACCTCCCCTGGGACAGAACTCAATGGCTACACCTTC.

V and J are TRBV5-8 and TRBJ2-1; 10 bases match TRBD1. Germline values: CDR1 SGHTS, CDR2 YDEGEE. This CDR3 is built from 14 residues. V dropped 3 bases and J dropped 10; count of bases not matched to a gene: 7. CDR3 in amino acids: CASSWLTGGAEQFF. Written as DNA, the CDR3 is TGTGCCAGCAGCTGGTTGACAGGGGGCGCGGAGCAGTTCTTC.

The rearrangement uses TRBV9 and TRBJ1-1; 8 nucleotides line up with TRBD1. The CDR3 length is 15 residues. Germline V gene lookup returns CDR1 SGDLS and CDR2 YYNGEE. V shed 2 bases and J 4 bases; nucleotides not matched to a gene: 7. The chain's CDR3 is CASSVSGGLGTEAFF. The CDR3 nucleotides are TGTGCCAGCAGCGTCTCAGGGGGCTTGGGCACTGAAGCTTTCTTT.

This chain uses TRBV6-5 with TRBJ1-1; the match to TRBD1 covers 8 bases. The CDR3 has 14 residues. With V trimmed by 6 bases and J by 5 bases, 8 bases remained unmatched. Germline values: CDR1 MNHEY, CDR2 SVGAGI. The CDR3 loop is CASREAQGATEAFF. CDR3 nucleotides: TGTGCCAGCAGGGAGGCCCAGGGGGCAACTGAAGCTTTCTTT.

The J gene is TRBJ2-7, the V gene TRBV5-1, with 7 bases matching TRBD1. CDR3 length: 15 residues. The germline V gene encodes CDR1 SGHRS and CDR2 YFSETQ. Trimming at V came to 0 bases and at J to 2 bases, leaving 5 bases not matched to a gene. The DNA of the CDR3 is TGCGCCAGCAGCTTGGGAGGGGGACAGACCTACGAGCAGTACTTC. Translated: CASSLGGGQTYEQYF.